This T cell receptor beta chain was sequenced for a study of siplizumab effects on memory and regulatory T cells. Study results and caveats: Of the proliferating CD4+ or CD8+ clones, roughly 80-95% lacked a naive or memory phenotype that could be assigned. The alloreactive clones that mapped to unstimulated subsets made up only a minor fraction. Tregs proliferating in siplizumab cultures lacked confirmation of their suppressive function. Memory cells seemed less diverse than naive T cells, which seemed major alloresponse contributors.

Data came from immunoSEQ multiplex PCR; TCRdb stores just in-frame clones and leaves some out. The table shows 95,000 to 100,000 clones, with 92% occurring only once. The germline V gene has CDR1 SGHRS and CDR2 YFSETQ. The V gene end was trimmed by 4 bases and the J gene end by 5 bases; junction bases not matched to a gene: 13. This CDR3 is built from 16 residues. Worth noting for this clone: Its cognate antigen is unknown.

The V call is TRBV5-1, the J call TRBJ2-5; 8 positions match TRBD1. The receptor's source is a human donor in good health. The source material was non-Treg CD4+ T cells sorted from blood. CDR3 DNA sequence: TGCGCCAGCAGCCGAATTTCAACAGGGGGAGGCGAGACCCAGTACTTC. Translating it yields CASSRISTGGGETQYF.